These 23 T cell receptor beta chains share one sample of origin, sequenced in a study of tumor-infiltrating lymphocytes in primary liver carcinoma. The blood RNA (from unsorted whole blood) was obtained, and germline DNA was also extracted. Total RNA amounting to 500 ng was the source from which TCR beta cDNA was made with a constant-region primer. Construction of TCR beta libraries relied on three successive nested multiplex PCR rounds employing slightly modified ARM-PCR. Rounds one and two of PCR, each of roughly 10 cycles, were primed with TRBV1-TRBV30 forward primers and a C-beta reverse primer. Each CDR3 protein gets one entry after TCRdb re-called the multiplex PCR reads with MiXCR. The sample lists approximately 300,000 distinct CDR3 sequences; approximately 65% were seen once. Sequenced material: peripheral blood. The receptors originated from a man aged 40-49 years with primary liver carcinoma and hepatitis B virus infection.

As to this clonotype: The junction departs from the called germline gene at one end, perhaps through a read error. The chain is built from TRBV29-1 and TRBJ2-1; D unclear. CDR1 and CDR2 from the germline V gene are SQVTM and ANQGSEA. This CDR3 contains 13 residues. CDR3 DNA: TGTATCGTTGACCATACCCTGTACAATGAGCAGTTCTTC. This sequence encodes CIVDHTLYNEQFF.

In this sample, this clonotype turned up a few times. The chain is built from TRBV5-1 and TRBJ2-7; 13 bases align to TRBD2. Trimming at V came to 6 bases and at J to 2 bases, leaving 8 bases not matched to a gene. This CDR3 comprises 16 residues. The germline V gene encodes CDR1 SGHRS and CDR2 YFSETQ. The CDR3 is CASTAWGTSGAYEQYF. The CDR3 nucleotides are TGCGCCAGCACAGCCTGGGGGACTAGCGGGGCCTACGAGCAGTACTTC.

Remarks on this clonotype: Sequence at one end of the junction differs from germline and may be a read error. The V gene is TRBV6-6, the J gene TRBJ2-1; the match to TRBD2 covers 7 bases. The CDR3 sequence is 14 residues long. Germline lookup yields CDR1 MNHNY and CDR2 SVGAGI (reference sequence). CDR3 residues: CASRGDYDYNEQFF. CDR3 bases: TGTGCCAGCCGCGGGGACTACGACTACAATGAGCAATTCTTC.

This clonotype occurred many times. This chain links TRBV11-3 with TRBJ2-5, with D hard to call. In germline, CDR1 is SGHNT, CDR2 YENEEA. Deletions cut 2 bases from V and 2 bases from J, with 12 bases between. The CDR3 length is 15 residues. The CDR3 region has the DNA TGTGCCAGCAGCTTATATTTCGGCGGACAAGAGACCCAGTACTTC. As protein: CASSLYFGGQETQYF.

This chain joins TRBV28 and TRBJ1-5; D perhaps matches TRBD1 (6 bases). The CDR3 extends over 15 amino acids. Germline CDR1 MDHEN, CDR2 SYDVKM. V lost 10 bases and J 7 bases, leaving 23 bases between the germline ends. CDR3 DNA: TGTGCCACCAATGCCGGACAGACAGCGGGGCAGCCCCAGCATTTT. It encodes CATNAGQTAGQPQHF. The full variable domain, its missing parts supplied by reference TRBV28 and TRBJ1-5, is DVKVTQSSRYLVKRTGEKVFLECVQDMDHENMFWYRQDPGLGLRLIYFSYDVKMKEKGDIPEGYSVSREKKERFSLILESASTNQTSMYLCATNAGQTAGQPQHFGDGTRLSIL.

In its sample, this clonotype was seen a few times. This could be a read error, since a much larger clone is one nucleotide away. V is TRBV29-1 and J is TRBJ2-3; D gene ambiguous. V was trimmed by 0 bases and J by 2 bases, leaving 12 bases between them. Per germline, CDR1 SQVTM and CDR2 ANQGSEA. This CDR3 has 15 residues. The CDR3 protein is CSVEDPSRNTDTQYF. The CDR3 bases are TGCAGCGTTGAAGATCCCTCCCGGAACACAGATACGCAGTATTTT.

With regard to this clonotype: This may come from a read error, since a much larger clone is one base off. The rearrangement uses TRBV6-5 and TRBJ2-7; 9 bases are shared with TRBD1. The V gene end was trimmed by 7 bases and the J gene end by 5 bases; junction bases not matched to a gene: 9. There are 14 residues in the CDR3. The germline V gene encodes CDR1 MNHEY and CDR2 SVGAGI. This CDR3 reads CASIRRTGEDEQYF. Written as DNA, the CDR3 is TGTGCCAGCATCCGACGGACAGGGGAGGACGAGCAGTACTTC.

This clonotype appeared a few times. The V gene is TRBV5-1, the J gene TRBJ2-3; D unclear. With 0 bases removed from V and 5 bases from J, the gap between germline ends came to 10 bases. The CDR3 contains 14 residues. The V gene's germline CDR1 is SGHRS and CDR2 YFSETQ. The CDR3 region is CASSLGRLGDTQYF. The CDR3 nucleotides are TGCGCCAGCAGCTTGGGCAGACTGGGAGATACGCAGTATTTT.

This clonotype was picked up a small number of times. This may be a read error, as it is one base from a much larger clone. This chain joins TRBV29-1 and TRBJ1-1, with 7 bases matching TRBD1. CDR1 is SQVTM and CDR2 is ANQGSEA in the germline V gene. The CDR3 is 17 amino acids. The CDR3 nucleotides read TGCAGCGTTGAAGATCAAAGGGGGCCGCTGGGGGTAACTGAAGCTCTCTTT. Translated: CSVEDQRGPLGVTEALF.

With regard to this clonotype: Because it lacks the conserved phenylalanine or tryptophan at the end, this CDR3 is likely a read error. The chain combines TRBV29-1 with TRBJ2-1; possible D gene TRBD2, 5 bases. The CDR3 has 14 amino acids. Looked up from germline, CDR1 is SQVTM and CDR2 is ANQGSEA. Trimming cost V 3 bases and J 3 bases, with 12 bases left between them. The CDR3 sequence is CSVDVAGLYNEQFL. In DNA form, the CDR3 reads TGCAGCGTTGATGTCGCGGGCCTCTACAATGAGCAGTTCCTC.

Points on this clonotype: Since the CDR3 does not end with the conserved phenylalanine or tryptophan, this likely comes from a read error. The CDR3 nucleotides read TGTGCCAGCAGCTTACAGGGTATAGATACGCAGTATTAT. Residues: CASSLQGIDTQYY. The V and J genes are TRBV11-2 and TRBJ2-3, with D possibly matching TRBD1 (5 bases). This CDR3 contains 13 residues. V lost 2 bases, J lost 5 bases, and 8 bases lay in between. Per germline, CDR1 SGHAT and CDR2 FQNNGV.

In its sample, this clonotype was seen a few times. This chain links TRBV30 with TRBJ1-1, with D unresolved. Germline V gene sequence: CDR1 GTSNPN, CDR2 SVGIG (reference sequence). Between the trimmed V and J ends, which lost 0 bases and 2 bases, there was a span of 10 bases. The CDR3 has 14 amino acids. The CDR3 region is CAWSVTPRNTEAFF. The CDR3 DNA follows: TGTGCCTGGAGTGTAACCCCCAGAAACACTGAAGCTTTCTTT.

About this clonotype itself: One base away lies a much larger clone, so this may be a sequencing read error. The gene calls are TRBV6-1 and TRBJ1-6; possible D gene TRBD1, 5 bases. CDR3 length: 16 residues. Germline assignment: CDR1 MNHNS and CDR2 SASEGT. V was trimmed by 5 bases and J by 4 bases, leaving 15 bases between them. Here the CDR3 DNA reads TGTGCCAGCAGTAGAAGCCGACAGTCTTATAATTCACCCCTCCACTTT. This sequence encodes CASSRSRQSYNSPLHF.

To note about this clonotype: Just one base apart from a much larger clone, this may be a read error. This chain connects TRBV4-1 to TRBJ2-1; unclear D gene. Germline CDR1 is MGHRA and CDR2 is YSYEKL. The CDR3 totals 13 residues. The CDR3 bases are TGCACCAGCAGCCGGACCCTCACGGGTGGGCAGTTCTTC. It codes for CTSSRTLTGGQFF.

The sample holds one count of this clonotype. The chain recombines TRBV12-3 or TRBV12-4 with TRBJ2-7; the match to TRBD2 covers 8 bases. The CDR3 sequence is 18 residues long. J lost 1 base, V lost 3 bases, and 14 bases had no gene match. CDR3 amino acids: CASSFPTGGRLRSYEQYF. CDR3 DNA: TGTGCCAGCAGTTTCCCGACTGGCGGGAGGCTGAGATCCTACGAGCAGTACTTC.

In the case of this clonotype: At one end the junction does not follow the germline gene, possibly because of a read error. J is TRBJ2-1 and V is TRBV12-3 or TRBV12-4; D is unclear. The CDR3 consists of 16 residues. CDR3 sequence reads: CTSSGPPRTPPDEQFF. CDR3 sequence (DNA): TGTACCAGCAGTGGGCCCCCGCGGACCCCTCCGGATGAGCAGTTCTTC.

This clonotype was seen many times. This rearrangement joins TRBV10-3 to TRBJ2-1; no clear D gene. Trimming cost V 6 bases and J 5 bases, with 5 bases left between them. Germline V gene sequence: CDR1 ENHRY, CDR2 SYGVKD. The CDR3 length is 11 residues. The CDR3 coding sequence is TGTGCCATCAGAGAGAACAATGAGCAGTTCTTC. Amino acids: CAIRENNEQFF.

A word on this clonotype: A much more abundant neighbour one base away suggests this may be a read error. This chain uses TRBV29-1 with TRBJ2-1; 13 nucleotides agree with TRBD2. The CDR3 consists of 15 residues. Germline loops: CDR1 SQVTM, CDR2 ANQGSEA. CDR3 sequence: CSVQEGTSGTHEQFF. CDR3 DNA: TGCAGCGTTCAAGAAGGGACTAGCGGGACCCATGAGCAGTTCTTC.

In nucleotides, the CDR3 is TGTGCCAGCATCCCCATCGGAGGGACAGGGGGGCGTGAGCAGTTCTTC. Amino acids: CASIPIGGTGGREQFF. The V gene is TRBV6-5, the J gene TRBJ2-1, with TRBD1 identical over 11 bases. This CDR3 is built from 16 residues. V gave up 7 bases and J gave up 9 bases; unmatched junction bases: 14. CDR1 and CDR2 (germline): MNHEY, SVGAGI.

The chain has TRBV4-1 and TRBJ2-3, with a weak D call TRBD2 (5 bases). Trimming removed 0 bases from V and 4 bases from J, with 17 bases in between. This CDR3 has 17 residues. Germline V gene sequence: CDR1 MGHRA, CDR2 YSYEKL. The CDR3 region is CASSQDLARVPPDTQYF. DNA of the CDR3: TGCGCCAGCAGCCAAGATCTCGCGAGGGTACCCCCAGATACGCAGTATTTT.

This clonotype was observed a handful of times. The chain links TRBV6-6 to TRBJ1-5; D is ambiguous. The CDR3 length is 13 residues. CDR1 is MNHNY and CDR2 is SVGAGI in the germline V gene (reference sequence). V lost 2 bases to trimming and J lost 6 bases, with 8 bases between them. CDR3 nucleotide sequence: TGTGCCAGCAGTTACCCTGGTGGTCAGCCCCAGCATTTT. This codes for CASSYPGGQPQHF.

To note about this clonotype: Compared with germline, one end of the junction differs, possibly owing to a read error. The chain joins TRBV6-1 to TRBJ1-2; 9 bases are shared with TRBD1. The CDR3 covers 15 residues. CDR1 is MNHNS, CDR2 SASEGT, per germline. In nucleotides, the CDR3 is TGTGCCAGCAGTGAATCCTTGGGACAGGGACGCGGCTGCACCTTC. This sequence encodes CASSESLGQGRGCTF.

DNA of the CDR3: TGCGCCAGCAGCCAAGAAGGGGTAGAGACCACCGGGGAGCTGTTTTTT. Amino acid sequence: CASSQEGVETTGELFF. V gene TRBV4-3 combines with J gene TRBJ2-2, with D possibly being TRBD1 (5 bases). The germline V gene encodes CDR1 LGHNA and CDR2 YSLEER. The CDR3 covers 16 residues. Trimming took off 0 bases at V and 4 bases at J, with 12 bases between the two ends.